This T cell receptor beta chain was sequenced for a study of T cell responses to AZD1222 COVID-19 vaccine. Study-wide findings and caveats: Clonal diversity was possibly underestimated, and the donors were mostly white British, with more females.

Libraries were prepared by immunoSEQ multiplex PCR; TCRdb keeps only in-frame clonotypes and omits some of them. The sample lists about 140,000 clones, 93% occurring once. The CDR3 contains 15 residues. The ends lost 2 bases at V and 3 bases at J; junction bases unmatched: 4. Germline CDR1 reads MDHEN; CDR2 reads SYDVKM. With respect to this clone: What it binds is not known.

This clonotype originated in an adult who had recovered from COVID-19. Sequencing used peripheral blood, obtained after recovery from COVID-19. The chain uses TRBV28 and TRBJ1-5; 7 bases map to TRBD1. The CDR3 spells CASSLTTGNNQPQHF. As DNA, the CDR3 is TGTGCCAGCAGTTTAACGACAGGGAACAATCAGCCCCAGCATTTT.